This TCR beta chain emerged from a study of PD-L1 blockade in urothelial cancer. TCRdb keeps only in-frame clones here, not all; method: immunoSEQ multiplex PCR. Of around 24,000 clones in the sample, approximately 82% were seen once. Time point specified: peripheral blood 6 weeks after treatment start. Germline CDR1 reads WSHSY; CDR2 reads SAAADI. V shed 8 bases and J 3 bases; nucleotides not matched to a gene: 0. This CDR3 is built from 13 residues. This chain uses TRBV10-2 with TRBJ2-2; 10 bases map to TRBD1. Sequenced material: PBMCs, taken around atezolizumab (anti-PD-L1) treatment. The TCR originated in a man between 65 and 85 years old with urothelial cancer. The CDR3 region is CASGTGDTGELFF. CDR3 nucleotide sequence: TGCGCCAGCGGGACAGGGGACACCGGGGAGCTGTTTTTT.